A selection of T cell receptor beta chains follows, all from one sample in a study of neurological immune-mediated disorders. TCRdb re-called the 5' RACE reads with MiXCR, one entry per CDR3 protein. This repertoire shows around 50,000 distinct CDR3 sequences, around 25% found once; its top ten account for roughly 25%. The sequenced sample consisted of PBMCs. These receptor sequences come from a woman aged 70 to 79 in good health. CDR3s include the opening cysteine and the closing phenylalanine or tryptophan. D genes are given only for firm matches. Some rows have no size entry. The others give once, few or many, or a class for an expanded clone.

TRBD1	TRBV7-3	TRBJ2-7	many	TGTGCCAGCAGCTTGGGCCCGGGACAGGGAATTGGCGAGCAGTACTTC	CASSLGPGQGIGEQYF
NA	TRBV24-1	TRBJ2-1	many	TGTGCCACCAGTGATCAGAAGGGTGCTTACAATGAGCAGTTCTTC	CATSDQKGAYNEQFF
NA	TRBV5-4	TRBJ2-1	NA	TGTGCCAGCAGCTCCCGATTTTATGAGCAGTTCTTC	CASSSRFYEQFF
TRBD2	TRBV7-9	TRBJ2-5	many	TGTGCCAGCAGCCGGGGACTAGCGGAGACCCAGTACTTC	CASSRGLAETQYF
TRBD2	TRBV12-3/TRBV12-4	TRBJ2-2	many	TGTGCCAGCAGACCTAGCGGGCAACAAACCGGGGAGCTGTTTTTT	CASRPSGQQTGELFF
NA	TRBV10-2	TRBJ2-1	NA	TGCGCCAGCAGTGTGAGTTATGACCAGTTCTTC	CASSVSYDQFF
NA	TRBV27	TRBJ2-5	many	TGTGCCAGCAGTTTGGGTGGAGACCAAGAGACCCAGTACTTC	CASSLGGDQETQYF
NA	TRBV27	TRBJ2-3	few	TGTGCCAGCAGTTTATCGGCCTCCACAGATACGCAGTATTTT	CASSLSASTDTQYF
NA	TRBV5-1	TRBJ1-1	many	TGCGCCAGCAGCTTGGTTGGAGGAGAGAACACTGAAGCTTTCTTT	CASSLVGGENTEAFF
TRBD1	TRBV18	TRBJ2-3	NA	TGTGCCAGCTCACCTCGAACAGGGGACACAGATACGCAGTATTTT	CASSPRTGDTDTQYF
NA	TRBV12-5	TRBJ2-3	many	TGTGCTAGTGGTGGCCGGGACGACGGATCGGATACGCAGTATTTT	CASGGRDDGSDTQYF